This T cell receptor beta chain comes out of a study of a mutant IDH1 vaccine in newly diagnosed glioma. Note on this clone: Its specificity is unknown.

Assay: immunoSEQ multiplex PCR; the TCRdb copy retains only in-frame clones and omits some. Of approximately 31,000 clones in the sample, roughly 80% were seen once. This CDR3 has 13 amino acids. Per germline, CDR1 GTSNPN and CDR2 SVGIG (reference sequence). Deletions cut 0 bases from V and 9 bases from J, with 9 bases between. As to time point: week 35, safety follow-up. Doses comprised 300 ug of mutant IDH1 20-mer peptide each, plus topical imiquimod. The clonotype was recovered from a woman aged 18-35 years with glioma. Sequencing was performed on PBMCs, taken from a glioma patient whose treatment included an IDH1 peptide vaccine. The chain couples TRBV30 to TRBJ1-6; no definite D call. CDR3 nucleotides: TGTGCCTGGAGTGTAACCCAGCCTTCACCCCTCCACTTT. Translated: CAWSVTQPSPLHF.